This T cell receptor (beta chain) stems from a study of blood T cell repertoires in COVID-19. Looking at the study overall: Collection of acute and convalescent COVID-19 samples took place in the United States, Italy and Spain. The analysed material was cDNA or gDNA that came from T cells, B-cell-depleted T cells, or PBMCs.

TCRdb's table, derived via immunoSEQ multiplex PCR, lists solely in-frame clones and lacks some. This table holds 90,000 to 110,000 clones, roughly 85% found once. V shed 3 bases and J shed 4 bases, with 12 bases lying between them. The CDR3 totals 13 residues. Looked up from germline, CDR1 is GTSNPN and CDR2 is SVGIG (reference sequence). J is TRBJ1-1 and V is TRBV30; D perhaps matches TRBD1 (5 bases). Material: peripheral blood. The clonotype originates from a middle-aged man with acute or convalescent COVID-19. The CDR3 here is CAWRNQGLTEAFF. CDR3 bases: TGTGCCTGGAGAAATCAGGGTCTCACTGAAGCTTTCTTT.